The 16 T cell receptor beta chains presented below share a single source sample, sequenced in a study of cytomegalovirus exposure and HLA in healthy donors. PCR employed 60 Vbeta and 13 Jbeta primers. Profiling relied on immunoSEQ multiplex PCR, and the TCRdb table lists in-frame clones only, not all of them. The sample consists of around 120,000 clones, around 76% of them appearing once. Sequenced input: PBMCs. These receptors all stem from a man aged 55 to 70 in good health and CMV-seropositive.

CDR3 nucleotide sequence: TGTGCCAGCAGTCTACAGGGAGCGGGGGGGCCTACAGATACGCAGTATTTT. Translating gives CASSLQGAGGPTDTQYF. The chain has TRBV27 and TRBJ2-3; 10 bases agree with TRBD2. The CDR3 runs to 17 residues. Trimming cost V 5 bases and J 3 bases; bases outside gene matches: 11. Germline V gene sequence: CDR1 MNHEY, CDR2 SMNVEV (reference sequence).

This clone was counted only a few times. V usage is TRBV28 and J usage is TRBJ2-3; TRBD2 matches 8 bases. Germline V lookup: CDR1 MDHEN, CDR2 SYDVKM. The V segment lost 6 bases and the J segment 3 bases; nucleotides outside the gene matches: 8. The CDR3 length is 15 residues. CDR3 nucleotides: TGTGCCAGCAGGCCCCGGGAGGGCCGGACAGATACGCAGTATTTT. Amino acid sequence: CASRPREGRTDTQYF.

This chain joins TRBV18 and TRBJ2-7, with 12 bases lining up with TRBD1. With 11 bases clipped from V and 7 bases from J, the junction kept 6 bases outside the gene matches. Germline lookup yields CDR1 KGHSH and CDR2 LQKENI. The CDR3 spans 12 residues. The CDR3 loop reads CAGGTGGKEQYF. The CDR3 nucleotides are TGTGCCGGGGGGACAGGGGGCAAAGAGCAGTACTTC.

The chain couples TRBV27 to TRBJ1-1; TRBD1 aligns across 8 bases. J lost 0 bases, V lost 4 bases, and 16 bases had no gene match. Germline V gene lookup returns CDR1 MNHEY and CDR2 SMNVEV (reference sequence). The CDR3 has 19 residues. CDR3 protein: CASSSGTGFSYQMNTEAFF. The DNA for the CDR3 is TGTGCCAGCAGTTCCGGGACAGGCTTTTCATACCAAATGAACACTGAAGCTTTCTTT.

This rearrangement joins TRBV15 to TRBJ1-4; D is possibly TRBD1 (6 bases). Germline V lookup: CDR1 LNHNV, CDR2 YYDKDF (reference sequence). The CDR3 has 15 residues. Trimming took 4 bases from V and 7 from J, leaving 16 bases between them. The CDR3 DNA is TGTGCCACCAGCACCCTACAGGGAGGGGCTGAAAAACTGTTTTTT. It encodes CATSTLQGGAEKLFF. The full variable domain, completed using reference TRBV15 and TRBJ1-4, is DAMVIQNPRYQVTQFGKPVTLSCSQTLNHNVMYWYQQKSSQAPKLLFHYYDKDFNNEADTPDNFQSRRPNTSFCFLDIRSPGLGDTAMYLCATSTLQGGAEKLFFGSGTQLSVL.

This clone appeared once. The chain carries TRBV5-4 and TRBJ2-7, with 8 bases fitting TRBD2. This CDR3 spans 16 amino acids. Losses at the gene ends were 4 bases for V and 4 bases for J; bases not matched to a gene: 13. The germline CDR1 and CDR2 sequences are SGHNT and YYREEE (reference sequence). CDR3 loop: CASSPDGSGTGYEQYF. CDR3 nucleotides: TGTGCCAGCAGCCCCGATGGTAGCGGGACGGGATACGAGCAGTACTTC.

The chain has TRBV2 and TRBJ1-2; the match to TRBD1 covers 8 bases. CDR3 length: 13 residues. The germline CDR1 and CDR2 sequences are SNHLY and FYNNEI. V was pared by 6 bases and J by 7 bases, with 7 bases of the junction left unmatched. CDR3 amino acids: CASRVQGAGGYTF. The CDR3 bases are TGTGCCAGCAGGGTCCAGGGGGCAGGTGGCTACACCTTC.

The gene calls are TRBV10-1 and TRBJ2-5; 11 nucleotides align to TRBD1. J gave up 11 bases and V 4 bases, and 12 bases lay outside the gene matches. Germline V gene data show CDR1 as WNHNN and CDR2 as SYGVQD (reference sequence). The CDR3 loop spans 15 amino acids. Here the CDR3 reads CASSVGTGGRYEQYF. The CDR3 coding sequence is TGCGCCAGCAGTGTAGGGACAGGGGGACGGTATGAGCAGTACTTC.

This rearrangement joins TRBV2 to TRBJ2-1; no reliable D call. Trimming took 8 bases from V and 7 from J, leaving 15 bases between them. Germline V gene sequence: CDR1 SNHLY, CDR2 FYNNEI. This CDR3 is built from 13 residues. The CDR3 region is CASRNRPENEQFF. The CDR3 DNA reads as TGTGCCAGCCGCAATCGCCCGGAGAATGAGCAGTTCTTC.

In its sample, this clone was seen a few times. The CDR3 nucleotides read TGTGCCAGCAGCTTATCAGGGGGGAGCGGAAACACCATATATTTT. Its protein is CASSLSGGSGNTIYF. The V gene is TRBV7-2, the J gene TRBJ1-3, with 7 bases that match TRBD1. The trim removed 2 bases at V and 4 bases at J, leaving 5 bases unmatched. This CDR3 comprises 15 residues. Per the germline V gene, CDR1 is SGHTA and CDR2 is FQGNSA.

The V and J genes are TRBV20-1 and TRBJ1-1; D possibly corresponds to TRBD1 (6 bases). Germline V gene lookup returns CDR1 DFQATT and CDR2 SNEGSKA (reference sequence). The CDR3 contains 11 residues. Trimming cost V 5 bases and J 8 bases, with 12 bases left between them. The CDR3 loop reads CSAGPTGEAFF. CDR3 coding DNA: TGCAGTGCTGGACCGACAGGAGAAGCTTTCTTT.

CDR3 protein: CASSFQVAGYEQYF. CDR3 coding DNA: TGTGCCAGCAGCTTCCAAGTCGCAGGGTACGAGCAGTACTTC. The gene calls are TRBV11-3 and TRBJ2-5; maybe TRBD1 (5 bases). Judging by the DNA end, TRBJ2-7 fits better; the J call may be wrong. The CDR3 consists of 14 residues. Germline loops: CDR1 SGHNT, CDR2 YENEEA.

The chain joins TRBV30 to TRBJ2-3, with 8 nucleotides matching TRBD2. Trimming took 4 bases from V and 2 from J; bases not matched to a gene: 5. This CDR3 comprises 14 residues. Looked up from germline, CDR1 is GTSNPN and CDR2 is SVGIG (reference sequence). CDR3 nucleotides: TGTGCCTGGAAGGGCGGGAGGACCACAGATACGCAGTATTTT. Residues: CAWKGGRTTDTQYF.

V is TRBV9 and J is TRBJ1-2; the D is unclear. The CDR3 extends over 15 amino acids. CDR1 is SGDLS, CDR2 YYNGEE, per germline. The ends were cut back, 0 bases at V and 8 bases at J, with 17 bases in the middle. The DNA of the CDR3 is TGTGCCAGCAGCGTAGAGAGTAGAAGAGGGAAAGGCTACACCTTC. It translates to CASSVESRRGKGYTF.

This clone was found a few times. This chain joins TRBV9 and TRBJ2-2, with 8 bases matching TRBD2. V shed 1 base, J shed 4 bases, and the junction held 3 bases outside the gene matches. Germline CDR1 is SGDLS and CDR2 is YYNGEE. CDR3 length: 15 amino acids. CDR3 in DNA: TGTGCCAGCAGCGTATCCGGGACTAGCACCGGGGAGCTGTTTTTT. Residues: CASSVSGTSTGELFF.

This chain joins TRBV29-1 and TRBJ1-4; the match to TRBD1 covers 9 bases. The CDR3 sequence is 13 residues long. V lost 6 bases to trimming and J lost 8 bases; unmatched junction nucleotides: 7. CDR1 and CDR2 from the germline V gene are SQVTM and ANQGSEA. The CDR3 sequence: CSVERGQGEKLFF. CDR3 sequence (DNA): TGCAGCGTGGAGAGGGGACAGGGCGAAAAACTGTTTTTT. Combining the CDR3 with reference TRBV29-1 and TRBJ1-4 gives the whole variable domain SAVISQKPSRDICQRGTSLTIQCQVDSQVTMMFWYRQQPGQSLTLIATANQGSEATYESGFVIDKFPISRPNLTFSTLTVSNMSPEDSSIYLCSVERGQGEKLFFGSGTQLSVL.